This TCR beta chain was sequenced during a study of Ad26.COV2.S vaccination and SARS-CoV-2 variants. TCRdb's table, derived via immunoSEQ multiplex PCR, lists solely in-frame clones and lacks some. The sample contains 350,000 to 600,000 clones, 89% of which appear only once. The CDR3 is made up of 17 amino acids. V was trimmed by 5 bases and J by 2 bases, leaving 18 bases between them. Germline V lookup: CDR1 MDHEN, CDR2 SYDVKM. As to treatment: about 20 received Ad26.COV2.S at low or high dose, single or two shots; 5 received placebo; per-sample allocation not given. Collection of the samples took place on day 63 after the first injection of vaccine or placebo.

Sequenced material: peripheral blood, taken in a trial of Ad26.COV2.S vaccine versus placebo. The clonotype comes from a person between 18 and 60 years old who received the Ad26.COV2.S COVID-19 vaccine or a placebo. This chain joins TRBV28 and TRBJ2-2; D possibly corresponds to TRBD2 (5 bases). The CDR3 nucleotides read TGTGCCAGCAGTCCCTACGGGGTAGCGCGAAACACCGGGGAGCTGTTTTTT. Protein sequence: CASSPYGVARNTGELFF.